The entry below describes one T cell receptor beta chain. Its antigen is undetermined. The sample originates from a study of CD8+ T cells in alopecia areata. Following extraction, RNA underwent reverse transcription to cDNA, which served as the sequencing template. This table comes from immunoSEQ multiplex PCR, and its TCRdb copy is limited to in-frame clones, with some not included. The table records under 300,000 clones, 65% to 70% of them present only once. V lost 4 bases and J 7 bases, leaving 16 bases between the germline ends. The CDR3 has 13 amino acids. Germline CDR1 reads SQVTM; CDR2 reads ANQGSEA. Findings and limits, study-wide: Across lesional scalp, and particularly alopecia totalis/universalis, clonality surpassed that of normal scalp.

The sequences come from CD4+ T cells sorted from blood, collected at week 0. The TCR sequence derives from a human donor with alopecia areata. The chain joins TRBV29-1 to TRBJ1-2, with D unclear. The CDR3 loop reads CSVVGSAGSGYTF. The CDR3 DNA is TGCAGCGTTGTCGGCAGCGCAGGTAGTGGCTACACCTTC.